Below, 22 T cell receptor beta chains from the same sample are listed, as sequenced in a study of cytomegalovirus exposure and HLA in healthy donors. Amplification used 60 Vbeta primers and 13 Jbeta primers. The assay was immunoSEQ multiplex PCR, and TCRdb's table has in-frame clones only and misses some. In total, the table holds 55,000 to 75,000 clones. Material: PBMCs. The origin of the receptors is a male donor in good health and CMV-seronegative.

V usage is TRBV28 and J usage is TRBJ2-5; tentative D call: TRBD2 (7 bases). This CDR3 is 16 amino acids long. Trimming cost V 1 base and J 5 bases, with 17 bases left between them. The germline CDR1 and CDR2 sequences are MDHEN and SYDVKM. The CDR3 is CASSLYRARGGETQYF. CDR3 nucleotide sequence: TGTGCCAGCAGTTTATACCGGGCCAGGGGAGGGGAGACCCAGTACTTC.

On this clone itself: The identical CDR3 is also encoded by other nucleotide sequences in the sample. The rearrangement uses TRBV28 and TRBJ1-2, with a tentative D call TRBD1 (5 bases). This CDR3 is 12 amino acids long. The germline V and J ends were trimmed by 2 bases and 7 bases, with 8 bases remaining between them. In germline, CDR1 is MDHEN, CDR2 SYDVKM. CDR3 in DNA: TGTGCCAGCAGTTTAGGGAGGGGTGGCTACACCTTC. Translation: CASSLGRGGYTF.

The chain joins TRBV29-1 to TRBJ2-3; TRBD1 agrees at 8 bases. Germline V gene data show CDR1 as SQVTM and CDR2 as ANQGSEA. The J segment lost 0 bases and the V segment lost 6 bases, leaving 2 bases of the junction unmatched. This CDR3 has 13 amino acids. The CDR3 protein is CSVNRGSTDTQYF. CDR3 in DNA: TGCAGCGTCAACAGGGGGAGCACAGATACGCAGTATTTT.

The rearrangement links TRBV7-2 to TRBJ2-7; D possibly corresponds to TRBD1 (6 bases). V lost 5 bases to trimming and J lost 2 bases, with 13 bases between them. The CDR3 is made up of 14 amino acids. Germline loops: CDR1 SGHTA, CDR2 FQGNSA. CDR3 DNA sequence: TGTGCCAGCAGCCCAGTAGGGGGTCCCTACGAGCAGTACTTC. It encodes CASSPVGGPYEQYF.

The rearrangement uses TRBV30 and TRBJ2-2; tentatively, D is TRBD2 (5 bases). Germline-derived CDR1 and CDR2 are GTSNPN and SVGIG (reference sequence). Between the trimmed V and J ends, which lost 8 bases and 3 bases, there was a span of 10 bases. This CDR3 comprises 12 residues. The chain's CDR3 is CARTGYTGELFF. DNA of the CDR3: TGTGCCCGTACGGGGTACACCGGGGAGCTGTTTTTT.

On this clone: The junction departs from the called germline gene at one end, perhaps through a read error. The chain carries TRBV18 and TRBJ1-1; D is perhaps TRBD1 (5 bases). The V gene's germline CDR1 is KGHSH and CDR2 LQKENI. This CDR3 is 14 amino acids long. CDR3 region: CASSPRAGNPEAFF. The CDR3 DNA reads TGTGCCAGCTCACCCCGGGCAGGGAACCCTGAAGCTTTCTTT.

This chain uses TRBV6-6 with TRBJ2-3; tentative D call: TRBD2 (6 bases). The germline gives CDR1 MNHNY, CDR2 SVGAGI (reference sequence). There are 15 residues in the CDR3. V lost 2 bases to trimming and J lost 0 bases, with 9 bases between them. The CDR3 here is CASSYRGTSTDTQYF. Written as DNA, the CDR3 is TGTGCCAGCAGTTACCGCGGGACTAGCACAGATACGCAGTATTTT.

The genes are TRBV5-1 and TRBJ1-1, with D maybe TRBD1 (6 bases). V lost 1 base and J 5 bases, leaving 6 bases between the germline ends. CDR1 and CDR2 (germline): SGHRS, YFSETQ. CDR3 length: 12 residues. CDR3 bases: TGCGCCAGCAGCTTGAGGGGGACTGAAGCTTTCTTT. This gives the protein CASSLRGTEAFF. The whole variable domain, filled in from reference TRBV5-1 and TRBJ1-1, reads KAGVTQTPRYLIKTRGQQVTLSCSPISGHRSVSWYQQTPGQGLQFLFEYFSETQRNKGNFPGRFSGRQFSNSRSEMNVSTLELGDSALYLCASSLRGTEAFFGQGTRLTVV.

This chain links TRBV10-2 with TRBJ2-5; D is ambiguous. Matching the DNA end better, TRBJ2-7 makes the J call doubtful. Germline V gene lookup returns CDR1 WSHSY and CDR2 SAAADI. This CDR3 has 11 amino acids. CDR3 sequence: CASRSDYEQYF. The CDR3 coding sequence is TGCGCCAGCAGGAGCGACTACGAGCAGTACTTC.

The CDR3 nucleotides read TGTGCCAGCAGTGAAGCCGGGAGGGCCAAGACCCAGTACTTC. Amino acids: CASSEAGRAKTQYF. The chain employs TRBV6-1 and TRBJ2-5, with TRBD2 matching over 8 bases. Germline trimming cut 0 bases from V and 6 bases from J; bases unmatched to any gene: 3. CDR3 length equals 14 residues. Per the germline V gene, CDR1 is MNHNS and CDR2 is SASEGT.

The chain carries TRBV28 and TRBJ2-1; tentative D call: TRBD2 (6 bases). Germline CDR1 MDHEN, CDR2 SYDVKM. This CDR3 comprises 17 residues. Trimming cost V 7 bases and J 8 bases, with 27 bases left between them. CDR3 in DNA: TGTGCCAGCAAGGGCCCCGTCGGGAGACCCTTGGTCGATGAGCAGTTCTTC. It is translated as CASKGPVGRPLVDEQFF.

This sequence joins TRBV7-2 and TRBJ2-1; 9 bases fit TRBD1. The CDR3 has 14 amino acids. Per the germline V gene, CDR1 is SGHTA and CDR2 is FQGNSA. V dropped 5 bases and J dropped 5; count of bases not matched to a gene: 4. In DNA, the CDR3 is TGTGCCAGCAGCCCTTGGACAGGGGACAATGAGCAGTTCTTC. Its translation: CASSPWTGDNEQFF.

This sequence joins TRBV5-6 and TRBJ1-2; the D is unclear. The CDR3 length is 13 residues. Germline V gene lookup returns CDR1 SGHDT and CDR2 YYEEEE. V lost 1 base, J lost 8 bases, and 12 bases lay in between. The CDR3 region has the DNA TGTGCCAGCAGCTTGTGGAGGGTGGGCGGCTACACCTTC. Protein: CASSLWRVGGYTF.

The chain has TRBV5-5 and TRBJ1-2; the match to TRBD1 covers 11 bases. CDR1 is SGHKS and CDR2 is YYEKEE in the germline V gene (reference sequence). Germline trimming cut 10 bases from V and 4 bases from J; bases unmatched to any gene: 9. The CDR3 spans 14 residues. The CDR3 here is CASVRGQGGYGYTF. CDR3 DNA: TGTGCCTCCGTCCGGGGACAGGGGGGCTATGGCTACACCTTC.

The chain carries TRBV30 and TRBJ1-1; 11 nucleotides agree with TRBD1. The J segment lost 3 bases and the V segment lost 4 bases, leaving 4 bases of the junction unmatched. The germline CDR1 and CDR2 sequences are GTSNPN and SVGIG (reference sequence). The CDR3 runs to 14 residues. CDR3 amino acids: CAWTPDRGHTEAFF. In DNA, the CDR3 is TGTGCCTGGACCCCGGACAGGGGGCACACTGAAGCTTTCTTT.

The chain has TRBV6-6 and TRBJ1-4; D is perhaps TRBD1 (6 bases). Looked up from germline, CDR1 is MNHNY and CDR2 is SVGAGI (reference sequence). The CDR3 spans 13 residues. V gave up 6 bases and J gave up 3 bases, with 8 bases separating them. The CDR3 sequence is CASSAGANEKLFF. In DNA form, the CDR3 reads TGTGCCAGCAGCGCAGGGGCTAATGAAAAACTGTTTTTT.

This chain joins TRBV9 and TRBJ2-2; 9 bases align to TRBD2. The CDR3 length is 17 residues. CDR1 SGDLS and CDR2 YYNGEE come from the germline V gene. Trimming at V came to 4 bases and at J to 3 bases, leaving 10 bases not matched to a gene. The CDR3 DNA sequence: TGTGCCAGCAGCCCCTCCAAGGTAGCGGGGGACACCGGGGAGCTGTTTTTT. Translated, it gives CASSPSKVAGDTGELFF.

The chain employs TRBV28 and TRBJ2-1; 8 bases match TRBD2. V dropped 2 bases and J dropped 10; count of bases not matched to a gene: 13. The CDR3 runs to 16 residues. CDR1 and CDR2 (germline): MDHEN, SYDVKM. CDR3 amino acids: CASSLPGRAVEGEQFF. The CDR3 DNA follows: TGTGCCAGCAGTTTACCCGGGAGGGCCGTCGAAGGGGAGCAGTTCTTC.

This chain connects TRBV25-1 to TRBJ2-1, with D perhaps TRBD1 (6 bases). Germline CDR1 reads MGHDK; CDR2 reads SYGVNS. The V gene lost 2 bases and the J gene lost 4 bases, with 18 bases spanning the gap. There are 17 residues in the CDR3. The CDR3 nucleotides are TGTGCCAGCAGTGAAGGACAGCCTCTCTTATCTTACAATGAGCAGTTCTTC. Protein sequence: CASSEGQPLLSYNEQFF.

The J gene is TRBJ1-4, the V gene TRBV19, with 7 bases fitting TRBD1. The CDR3 contains 15 residues. The V gene's germline CDR1 is LNHDA and CDR2 SQIVND (reference sequence). V shed 4 bases, J shed 3 bases, and the junction held 5 bases outside the gene matches. For the CDR3, the DNA is TGTGCCAGTAGTAAGACAGGGTCTGCTAATGAAAAACTGTTTTTT. This sequence encodes CASSKTGSANEKLFF.

Remarks on this clone: An end of the junction does not agree with germline; a read error may underlie this. The CDR3 spells CASSQVYSFQSSTDKQYF. The CDR3 bases are TGTGCCAGCAGCCAAGTTTACAGTTTTCAATCTAGCACAGATAAGCAGTATTTT. The rearrangement uses TRBV14 and TRBJ2-3; D may be TRBD2 (5 bases). Germline CDR1 reads SGHDN; CDR2 reads FVKESK. This CDR3 is 18 amino acids long. The full variable domain, with the rest looked up from reference TRBV14 and TRBJ2-3, is EAGVTQFPSHSVIEKGQTVTLRCDPISGHDNLYWYRRVMGKEIKFLLHFVKESKQDESGMPNNRFLAERTGGTYSTLKVQPAELEDSGVYFCASSQVYSFQSSTDKQYFGPGTRLTVL.

V is TRBV29-1 and J is TRBJ2-1; 10 bases map to TRBD2. Germline loops: CDR1 SQVTM, CDR2 ANQGSEA. The trim removed 6 bases at V and 6 bases at J, leaving 11 bases unmatched. The CDR3 consists of 15 residues. The CDR3 loop reads CSVGHLAGERNEQFF. Here the CDR3 DNA reads TGCAGCGTGGGCCATCTAGCGGGAGAGCGCAATGAGCAGTTCTTC.